This is a list of T cell receptor beta chains from one sample in a study of technical replicates of blood from a few donors. Repertoires were generated with immunoSEQ multiplex PCR, while TCRdb's copy carries only in-frame clones and drops some. Here the sample spans around 80,000 clones, 98% being singletons. The sequencing sample was made of T cells isolated from PBMCs. These TCRs come from a human donor in good health. CDR3s include the opening cysteine and the closing phenylalanine or tryptophan. Expanded clones are given a class, and other clones once, few, many or no size at all.

V gene: TRBV28; clone size: NA; CDR3 protein: CASTTGLFKQYF
V gene: TRBV5-1; clone size: NA; CDR3 protein: CASSGGQAQETQYF
V gene: TRBV5-1; clone size: few; CDR3 protein: CASSLGGWTAPRDYGYTF
V gene: TRBV7-3; clone size: NA; CDR3 protein: CASSLTATSYGYTF
V gene: TRBV7-9; clone size: NA; CDR3 protein: CASSLNDPEGNQPQHF
V gene: TRBV6-1; clone size: NA; CDR3 protein: CASSEGQGVSPLHF
V gene: TRBV6-4; clone size: few; CDR3 protein: CASSLSGGAGNEQFF
V gene: TRBV11-2; clone size: NA; CDR3 protein: CASSPGASANYGYTF
V gene: TRBV6-1; clone size: NA; CDR3 protein: CASRGGGPYEQYF
V gene: TRBV29-1; clone size: NA; CDR3 protein: CSVNGGRFYEQYF
V gene: TRBV11-2; clone size: few; CDR3 protein: CASSLHGQGNTEAFF
V gene: TRBV18; clone size: once; CDR3 protein: CASSPRPTGNTEAFF
V gene: TRBV4-1; clone size: NA; CDR3 protein: CASSRGQGASAGELFF
V gene: TRBV19; clone size: once; CDR3 protein: CASSSGGWKTQYF
V gene: TRBV7-6; clone size: NA; CDR3 protein: CASSLGSADSGTYEQYF
V gene: TRBV25-1; clone size: NA; CDR3 protein: CASSVPVADTQYF
V gene: TRBV14; clone size: NA; CDR3 protein: CASSQRQGSGTQYF
V gene: TRBV13; clone size: NA; CDR3 protein: CASSSRLAGEWGETQYF
V gene: TRBV7-9; clone size: NA; CDR3 protein: CASSLGTGEENGYTF
V gene: TRBV6-4; clone size: NA; CDR3 protein: CASSSRLSSGANVLTF
V gene: TRBV7-9; clone size: once; CDR3 protein: CASSPYAGVEVAFF
V gene: TRBV27; clone size: NA; CDR3 protein: CASSSGQTNQPQHF
V gene: TRBV7-9; clone size: NA; CDR3 protein: CASSGWRGQLYEQYF
V gene: TRBV11-2; clone size: once; CDR3 protein: CASSLALQDASTEAFF
V gene: TRBV21-1; clone size: NA; CDR3 protein: CASANGSSYNEQFF
V gene: TRBV5-6; clone size: NA; CDR3 protein: CASSLGDNTDTQYF
V gene: TRBV10-3; clone size: NA; CDR3 protein: CAISDEPGNQPQHF
V gene: TRBV6-5; clone size: NA; CDR3 protein: CASSSPGTANEQFF
V gene: TRBV10-2; clone size: NA; CDR3 protein: CASSAASGTRWDEQFF
V gene: TRBV2; clone size: NA; CDR3 protein: CASSGQGGETQYF
V gene: TRBV27; clone size: NA; CDR3 protein: CASSPYSGTGDYGYTF
V gene: TRBV7-9; clone size: NA; CDR3 protein: CASSLEQGYGYTF
V gene: TRBV2; clone size: NA; CDR3 protein: CASSELRPLTDTQYF
V gene: TRBV28; clone size: NA; CDR3 protein: CASSLAGRKNTEAFF
V gene: TRBV2; clone size: NA; CDR3 protein: CASRGLAVSTDTQYF
V gene: TRBV6-1; clone size: NA; CDR3 protein: CASSGGQGGEQFF
V gene: TRBV5-1; clone size: NA; CDR3 protein: CASSLTSGTPYEQYF
V gene: TRBV6-1; clone size: NA; CDR3 protein: CASSEREGAMDTQYF
V gene: TRBV5-4; clone size: NA; CDR3 protein: CASSLYGGIAEKLFF
V gene: TRBV10-1; clone size: NA; CDR3 protein: CAKLGGNTEAFF
V gene: TRBV5-5; clone size: NA; CDR3 protein: CASSLAGLARPSFF
V gene: TRBV7-9; clone size: NA; CDR3 protein: CASSRGTSLPLGDTQYF
V gene: TRBV5-1; clone size: NA; CDR3 protein: CASSILGLAGINEQFF